Described below is a single TCR beta chain sequence and its context. The assay was immunoSEQ multiplex PCR, and TCRdb's table has in-frame clones only and misses some. Of some 13,000 clones in the sample, around 74% were seen once. These data originate in a study of tumor-infiltrating lymphocytes in localized non-small cell lung cancer. This TCR derives from a human donor with non-small cell lung cancer. Sequencing was done on a sample of uninvolved lung tissue not adjacent to the tumor.

The CDR3 is CASSSLGETQYF. CDR3 DNA sequence: TGTGCCAGCAGCTCCTTAGGGGAGACCCAGTACTTC. The gene calls are TRBV7-2 and TRBJ2-5, with D unclear. Per the germline V gene, CDR1 is SGHTA and CDR2 is FQGNSA. The CDR3 totals 12 residues. V was pared by 4 bases and J by 5 bases, with 8 bases between.